One and the same sample provided the 10 T cell receptor beta chains below, sequenced in a study of T cell repertoires in cytomegalovirus infection. From the reads, TCRdb called clonotypes with MiXCR, one entry per CDR3 protein. The data show a few hundred thousand distinct CDR3 sequences, 25% to 30% seen once. These receptors have no known antigen. Sequencing was performed on cultured PBMCs, taken from culture after CMV antigen stimulation. The receptors shown here come from a human donor in good health (CMV status not recorded). Some clones in this sample may be carry-over from other donors' samples.

This clonotype has just one count. The chain joins TRBV7-9 to TRBJ2-1; 8 bases map to TRBD2. The germline CDR1 and CDR2 sequences are SEHNR and FQNEAQ (reference sequence). The ends lost 4 bases at V and 1 base at J; junction bases unmatched: 6. This CDR3 contains 16 residues. The CDR3 region is CASSSDSGRSYNEQFF. The DNA for the CDR3 is TGTGCCAGCAGCTCAGACAGCGGGAGATCCTACAATGAGCAGTTCTTC. The variable domain in full, completed from reference TRBV7-9 and TRBJ2-1, reads DTGVSQNPRHKITKRGQNVTFRCDPISEHNRLYWYRQTLGQGPEFLTYFQNEAQLEKSRLLSDRFSAERPKGSFSTLEIQRTEQGDSAMYLCASSSDSGRSYNEQFFGPGTRLTVL.

This clonotype came up a few times. J is TRBJ2-3 and V is TRBV19; 11 bases line up with TRBD2. Trimming cost V 5 bases and J 3 bases; bases outside gene matches: 4. The CDR3 runs to 15 residues. Germline CDR1 and CDR2: LNHDA and SQIVND (reference sequence). CDR3: CASSPRLAGTDTQYF. The CDR3 DNA follows: TGTGCCAGTAGTCCGCGACTAGCGGGGACAGATACGCAGTATTTT. Drawing the rest from reference TRBV19 and TRBJ2-3, the complete variable domain is DGGITQSPKYLFRKEGQNVTLSCEQNLNHDAMYWYRQDPGQGLRLIYYSQIVNDFQKGDIAEGYSVSREKKESFPLTVTSAQKNPTAFYLCASSPRLAGTDTQYFGPGTRLTVL.

This clonotype was seen many times. The chain is built from TRBV6-1 and TRBJ1-1; maybe TRBD1 (5 bases). The CDR3 has 13 residues. CDR1 is MNHNS and CDR2 is SASEGT in the germline V gene. Deletions cut 5 bases from V and 2 bases from J, with 9 bases between. This chain's CDR3 is CASSTGQNTEAFF. DNA of the CDR3: TGTGCCAGCAGTACCGGACAAAACACTGAAGCTTTCTTT.

The V and J genes are TRBV7-3 and TRBJ2-7; D is undetermined. Per germline, CDR1 SGHTA and CDR2 FQGTGA. The CDR3 runs 14 residues. The V end was cut by 0 bases, the J end by 4 bases, with 10 bases between. CDR3 coding DNA: TGTGCCAGCAGCTTAACCCCTGGACCATACGAGCAGTACTTC. Translated: CASSLTPGPYEQYF. The full variable domain, completed using reference TRBV7-3 and TRBJ2-7, is GAGVSQTPSNKVTEKGKYVELRCDPISGHTALYWYRQSLGQGPEFLIYFQGTGAADDSGLPNDRFFAVRPEGSVSTLKIQRTERGDSAVYLCASSLTPGPYEQYFGPGTRLTVT.

The J gene is TRBJ1-5, the V gene TRBV12-3 or TRBV12-4, with D unresolved. CDR3 length equals 15 residues. Trimming shortened V by 3 bases and J by 3 bases, and 12 bases separated the two germline ends. The CDR3 DNA is TGTGCCAGCAGTTTGTCAGGACCGCTCAATCAGCCCCAGCATTTT. Translation: CASSLSGPLNQPQHF.

This clonotype turned up a few times. The CDR3 spells CASRGGAYNSPLHF. The CDR3 DNA follows: TGTGCCAGCAGAGGGGGCGCTTATAATTCACCCCTCCACTTT. The chain recombines TRBV4-2 with TRBJ1-6; 7 nucleotides match TRBD1. Germline V gene sequence: CDR1 LGHNA, CDR2 YNFKEQ. V dropped 6 bases and J dropped 4; count of bases not matched to a gene: 3. The CDR3 spans 14 residues.

There are a few counts of this clonotype. V gene TRBV2 combines with J gene TRBJ2-7; perhaps TRBD2 as D (6 bases). Germline loops: CDR1 SNHLY, CDR2 FYNNEI. Trimming shortened V by 3 bases and J by 1 base, and 16 bases separated the two germline ends. The CDR3 spans 16 residues. In DNA, the CDR3 is TGTGCCAGCAGTGAGAACCAAGCGGGCCTGTCCTACGAGCAGTACTTC. Translation: CASSENQAGLSYEQYF. The variable domain in full, with the rest retrieved from reference TRBV2 and TRBJ2-7, is EPEVTQTPSHQVTQMGQEVILRCVPISNHLYFYWYRQILGQKVEFLVSFYNNEISEKSEIFDDQFSVERPDGSNFTLKIRSTKLEDSAMYFCASSENQAGLSYEQYFGPGTRLTVT.

This clonotype was picked up many times. V gene TRBV19 combines with J gene TRBJ1-2, with TRBD1 matching 7 bases. Unmatched junction bases numbered 4, after V lost 4 bases and J lost 2 bases. This CDR3 has 14 residues. Germline V gene data show CDR1 as LNHDA and CDR2 as SQIVND (reference sequence). This chain's CDR3 is CASSRGQANYGYTF. Written as DNA, the CDR3 is TGTGCCAGTAGTAGAGGACAGGCCAACTATGGCTACACCTTC.

This clonotype was seen many times. The chain recombines TRBV12-3 or TRBV12-4 with TRBJ2-5; the D gene could be TRBD1 or TRBD2 (5 bases each). The CDR3 contains 14 residues. Trimming left V 5 bases short and J 1 base short, with 11 bases between. CDR3: CASSLVRGQETQYF. The CDR3 nucleotides are TGTGCCAGCAGTCTCGTGAGGGGCCAAGAGACCCAGTACTTC.

The chain links TRBV27 to TRBJ2-1, with 9 positions matching TRBD2. The CDR3 consists of 15 residues. From germline, CDR1 is MNHEY and CDR2 SMNVEV (reference sequence). Germline trimming cut 7 bases from V and 7 bases from J; bases unmatched to any gene: 11. This CDR3 reads CASTPAAGGRNEQFF. CDR3 coding DNA: TGTGCCAGCACCCCAGCGGCGGGAGGGAGAAATGAGCAGTTCTTC.